The TCR beta chain under discussion was sequenced for a study of cytomegalovirus exposure and HLA in healthy donors (dated by TCRdb to 2015 to 2018). About the investigation overall: An earlier analysis of several hundred of the donors reported 250 to 300 Gb of sequence data and 120 million or so unique TCR beta sequences from some 180 million T cells. An early release that covered around 590 HLA-typed donors contained around 330 gigabases of sequencing data and tens of millions of unique TCR sequences. Among the roughly 390 genotyped donors, approximately 81% belonged to the genetic ancestry cluster associated with self-reported Caucasian donors. The study aimed to test whether signatures of past pathogen exposure could be identified by cataloging public T cell receptors. The study profiled the T cell repertoires of 666 subjects by immunosequencing and related them to cytomegalovirus serostatus. Besides the first cohort of 666 subjects, a separate validation cohort made up of 120 different subjects was used. The study combined high-throughput TCR immunosequencing, statistical association of individual TCRs with disease status, and machine learning to predict cytomegalovirus infection status. In a later analysis, previously published TCR beta repertoires from 670 or so donors were re-analyzed and high-resolution HLA genotyping was added so that TCR occurrence patterns could be studied. In the later analysis, no new phenotypic data were used to find candidate immune exposures; instead, reliance was placed on TCR beta sequences and their occurrence across donors. An earlier analysis of 587 of the donors used high-throughput TCR beta sequencing to judge whether each TCR beta V gene segment behaved as functional or pseudogenic. Alongside the repertoire data, information on donor age, sex, ethnicity and CMV serostatus was compiled. A later genetic analysis took genome-wide SNP genotypes for about three fifths of the roughly 700 donors and used that subset as a discovery cohort. Every repertoire in the discovery cohort had been generated on one and the same sequencing platform. HLA typing covered class I and class II loci at four-digit resolution. The number of donors typed differed by locus, with about 629-640 for A, B, C, DRB1 and DQB1, 522 for DQA1, over 600 for DPA1, and around 460 for DPB1. Because of strong linkage in the cohort, roughly five DR-DQ haplotypes were treated as single units for association and clustering. Among a few hundred genotyped donors of the cohort, an average of around 240,000 unique TCR beta nucleotide sequences were sequenced per donor, roughly 20% of them non-productive.

A word on this clone: Its antigen is still unknown. Base qualities are missing; no much larger clone stands one base away.

The library was generated by the immunoSEQ multiplex PCR assay. For the multiplex PCR, a mixture combining 60 forward primers for TCR Vbeta segments and 13 reverse primers for TCR Jbeta segments was used. The CDR3 region of rearranged TCR beta genes was amplified from genomic DNA by a multiplex PCR assay. On the Illumina HiSeq System, the amplified TCR beta libraries were sequenced as 87-base-pair reads. From the authors' description of their analysis: In a later analysis, about 80 million unique TCR beta chains were counted across the roughly 610 repertoires, and around 10 million of these chains were shared by at least two donors. Raw reads were error-corrected and collapsed into unique sequences with a nearest-neighbor algorithm that merged closely related sequences to remove PCR and sequencing errors. V, D and J gene segments were assigned by aligning CDR3 sequences to IMGT reference sequences. For a sequence to be retained, at least a six-nucleotide match to both a V gene segment and a J gene segment was required. A rearrangement was called productive if the CDR3 had no stop codons and remained in frame with V and J, and every other rearrangement was called non-productive. CDR3 was defined by IMGT convention, running from the second conserved V-encoded cysteine to the conserved J-encoded phenylalanine. In an earlier analysis of some 550 of the donors, sequences lacking an unambiguous match to a single V gene segment were excluded. An earlier analysis of 587 of the donors classified V segments as functional when productive rearrangements were above 56.7% and as segregating when the standard deviation between donors was above 5%. A statistical classification framework was built for diagnosing cytomegalovirus status from the catalog of TCR beta chain sequences. In a later analysis, TCR nucleotide sequences were compared against IMGT/GENE-DB human TR gene sequences so that V and J genes could be assigned. A later analysis assigned CDR3 sequences and most-parsimonious VDJ recombination scenarios with the TCRdist pipeline. In a later analysis, each TCR beta chain was defined by its CDR3 amino acid sequence together with its V-gene family, and reads without a unique V-gene family were excluded. In a later analysis, around 650 highly shared, low-generation-probability nucleotide sequences were removed to address suspected cross-contamination and a sequencing artifact. A later analysis calculated a clonal expansion index for each public chain from normalized within-repertoire ranks of inferred template counts. In a later analysis, generation probabilities were computed using a VDJ recombination model fitted to out-of-frame rearrangements, and the results were checked against IGoR. A later analysis scored TCR-TCR, TCR-HLA and TCR-CMV co-occurrence with hypergeometric tests, applying a repertoire-size bias correction to TCR pairs. A later analysis estimated false discovery rates by permuting HLA or CMV assignments 20 times. In a later analysis, co-occurring TCRs were grouped with DBSCAN, and TCRdist sequence similarity was added when clustering was performed within HLA-allele-positive subsets. For co-occurrence clustering, repertoires with fewer than 30,000 or more than 120,000 public chains were excluded, along with five repertoires with anomalous nucleotide sharing. TCRdb stores this immuneACCESS table with in-frame sequences only. Part of the clones is absent; in the studies checked, under half of the shortfall reflects unresolved V genes, and no reason is known for the rest. V and J calls and clone size follow that table, whereas D and trimming were derived from the DNA. For this sample there are approximately 88,000 clones; 78% appear just once. Approximately 6% of the sample is taken by the ten largest.

Study-wide findings and limitations: A further reported finding was that TCR beta sequences accurately predicted the HLA-A and HLA-B alleles for most subjects in the first cohort. In a later analysis, the rate of TCR association differed among HLA loci, with DRB1 alleles having the most associated TCRs and HLA-C alleles having the fewest. Correlated functional status among segregating V segments might be attributable to linkage disequilibrium, but an unknown experimental factor could not be ruled out. Compared with equally common non-associated chains, HLA-associated TCR beta chains in a later analysis were more clonally expanded and had lower generation probabilities. According to a later genetic analysis, donors in an Asian-associated ancestry cluster had fewer N-insertions in productive TCRs than the approximately 690-donor mean. Some IMGT-functional V segments, including TRBV6-2 and TRBV6-3, could not be distinguished by the 87-base-pair reads and were therefore excluded. Because counts were too low, about 18 rarely observed V segments, including chromosome 9 orphons, were excluded from the earlier analysis of some 590 of the donors. A later analysis associated 16,951 TCR beta sequences with specific HLA alleles at a false discovery rate of 0.05. A few of the identified cytomegalovirus-associated TCR beta chains were confirmed in vitro to be specific for cytomegalovirus antigens. V-gene and J-gene trimming of TCR beta chains was associated with a missense DCLRE1C variant in a later genetic analysis, and the association was replicated in an independent cohort. A group of highly shared sequence variants was considered likely to be a technical artifact of the sequencing pipeline. CMV serostatus was the only immune exposure information available for the cohort. Several of the top co-occurrence clusters appeared to be linked to parvovirus B19, influenza, CMV and Epstein-Barr virus, according to a later analysis. HLA typing was unavailable for some donors at each locus, so association tests used only the typed subset. While some public TCRs were present in many individuals, most TCR sequences turned up only very rarely across donors. In this cohort, only TCR beta chains were sequenced, and detectable features were limited by the absence of alpha or paired-chain data. In a later analysis, most CMV-associated TCR beta chains were found to appear HLA-restricted, with HLA associations seemingly driven largely by CMV exposure. Presence/absence analyses assumed roughly uniform sequencing depth across donors, an assumption that may not hold. Broadly in line with IMGT annotations, most TCR beta V segments showed up in productive rearrangements about 87% or about 30% of the time in an earlier analysis of roughly 590 of the donors. In both the original and validation cohorts, the classifier was reported to diagnose cytomegalovirus status with high specificity and sensitivity. Strong co-occurrence of HLA alleles, especially DR and DQ, made assigning TCR associations to individual alleles difficult. The study listed 164 TCR beta chains as associated with cytomegalovirus. The authors suggested that the approach could potentially be generalized to other disease states and immunological phenotypes.

The V end loses 5 bases and the J end loses 4 bases, and a stretch of 12 bases separates them. The germline V gene provides CDR1 MNHNS and CDR2 SASEGT. Measured from the cysteine to the phenylalanine, the CDR3 is 13 residues long. Only the CDR3 DNA is retained, 39 bases long and in frame from the first base. In total, approximately 610 healthy bone marrow donors made up the cohort. At the time of sampling, every cohort member was nominally healthy, though immune exposures that went unrecorded were likely present. The donor was CMV seropositive and was included in the group of around 300 seropositive cohort members. Every donor gave a peripheral blood sample, and the peripheral blood mononuclear cells from that sample were used for TCR beta sequencing. Genomic DNA was extracted from the blood cell samples with the Qiagen DNeasy Blood Extraction Kit.

The V and J segments used are TRBV6-1 and TRBJ2-7, with the identity of the D gene unclear. This receptor was obtained from a young man in good health and CMV-seropositive. The sequenced material came from PBMCs. CDR3 reads: CASSQSERYEQYF. The DNA is TGTGCCAGCAGTCAAAGCGAGCGTTACGAGCAGTACTTC.